This TCR beta chain was found in a study of persistence of HIV-infected CD4 T cells. Study-level background: Donors had been on suppressive ART for a median of roughly eight years. Anti-CD3/anti-CD28 beads activated more cells than antigen stimulation did.

This was the immunoSEQ version 4 assay in survey mode. Genomic DNA was diluted to about 9.4 ng/uL, up to about 1 ug per sample. The table came from immunoSEQ multiplex PCR; TCRdb's copy has only in-frame clones and leaves some out. The sample records around 39,000 clones, 70% to 90% being singletons. This nonspecific control used anti-CD3/anti-CD28 bead stimulation of CD4+ T cells. CD4+ T cells upregulating both CD40 ligand and CD69 were sorted as responding cells. As to this clone: Its target is unknown.

This receptor was obtained from an adult man with HIV who was CMV-seropositive. Specimen: CD4+ T cells sorted from PBMCs after 18-hour stimulation, collected from a patient who received antiretroviral therapy.

The CDR3 loop reads CASRFAAGSYNEQFF. In DNA form, the CDR3 reads TGTGCCAGCAGGTTCGCGGCGGGCTCCTACAATGAGCAGTTCTTC. The chain recombines TRBV5-4 with TRBJ2-1, with D possibly matching TRBD2 (5 bases). The CDR3 covers 15 residues. The V gene's germline CDR1 is SGHNT and CDR2 YYREEE (reference sequence). Trimming took off 5 bases at V and 0 bases at J, with 12 bases between the two ends.